This TCR beta chain is from a study of sequential checkpoint blockade in melanoma. Specified treatment: randomized to nivolumab then ipilimumab (arm A) or the reverse (arm B). Patients had received no earlier DNA-damaging chemotherapy. Sorted cells were live CD3+CD8+, lacking CD19 and CD56, from PBMCs. Profiling relied on immunoSEQ multiplex PCR, and the TCRdb table lists in-frame clones only, not all of them. The table records thousands of clones, around 48% of them present only once. This CDR3 region has 13 residues. Trimming cost V 5 bases and J 3 bases, with 11 bases left between them. CDR1 is SEHNR and CDR2 is FQNEAQ in the germline V gene (reference sequence). This clone has a handful of counts.

The receptor comes from a human patient with melanoma. Some clones in this sample may be carry-over from other donors' samples. Sample: CD8+ T cells sorted from blood (inferred from file names), taken from a patient given nivolumab and ipilimumab in sequence. The chain carries TRBV7-9 and TRBJ2-7; D is unclear. The CDR3 DNA reads as TGTGCCAGCAGCCCATCCGGCGGCTACGAGCAGTACTTC. It yields the protein CASSPSGGYEQYF.